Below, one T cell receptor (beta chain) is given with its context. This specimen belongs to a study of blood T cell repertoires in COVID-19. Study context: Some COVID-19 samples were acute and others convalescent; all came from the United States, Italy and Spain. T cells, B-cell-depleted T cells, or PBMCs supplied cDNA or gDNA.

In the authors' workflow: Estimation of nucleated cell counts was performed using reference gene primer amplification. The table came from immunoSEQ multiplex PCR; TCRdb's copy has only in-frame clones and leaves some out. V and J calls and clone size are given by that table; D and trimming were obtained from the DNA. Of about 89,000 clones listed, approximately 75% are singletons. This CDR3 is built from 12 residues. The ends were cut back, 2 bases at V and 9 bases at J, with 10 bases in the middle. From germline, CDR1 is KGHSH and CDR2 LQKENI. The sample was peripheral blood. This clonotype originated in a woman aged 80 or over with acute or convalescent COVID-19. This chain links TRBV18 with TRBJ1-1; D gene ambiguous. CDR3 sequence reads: CASSPTREQAFF. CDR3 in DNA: TGTGCCAGCTCACCAACGAGGGAGCAAGCTTTCTTT.